The TCR beta chain under discussion was sequenced for a study of T cell responses to AZD1222 COVID-19 vaccine. The repertoire was sequenced with immunoSEQ multiplex PCR; TCRdb's copy has only in-frame clones and lacks some. There are over 130,000 clones in the sample; 80% to 95% occur only once, and 3.5% to 4.5% lies in the top ten. This specimen consisted of peripheral blood, obtained 28 days after the second AZD1222 dose. The clonotype originates from an adult who received the AZD1222 COVID-19 vaccine.

The CDR3 region has the DNA TGCGCCAGCAGCCAGTCAAGGGGGTCGTCAGACGGGTACGAGCAGTACTTC. Residues: CASSQSRGSSDGYEQYF. This sequence joins TRBV4-1 and TRBJ2-7, with a weak D call TRBD1 (6 bases). Germline assignment: CDR1 MGHRA and CDR2 YSYEKL. The CDR3 spans 17 residues. With 3 bases removed from V and 4 bases from J, the gap between germline ends came to 22 bases.